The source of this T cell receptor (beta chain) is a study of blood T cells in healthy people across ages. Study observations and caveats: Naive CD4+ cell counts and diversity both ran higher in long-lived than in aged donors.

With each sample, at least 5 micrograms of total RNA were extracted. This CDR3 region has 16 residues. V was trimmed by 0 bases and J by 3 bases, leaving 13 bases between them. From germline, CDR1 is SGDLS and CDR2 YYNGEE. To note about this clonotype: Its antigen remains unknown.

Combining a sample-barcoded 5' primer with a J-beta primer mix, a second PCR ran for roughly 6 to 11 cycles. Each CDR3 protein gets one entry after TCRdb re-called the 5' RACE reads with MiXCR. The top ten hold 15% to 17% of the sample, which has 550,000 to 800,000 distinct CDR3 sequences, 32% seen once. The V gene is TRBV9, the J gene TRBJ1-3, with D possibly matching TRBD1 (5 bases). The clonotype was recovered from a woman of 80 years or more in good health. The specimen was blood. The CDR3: CASSVEATAIGNTIYF. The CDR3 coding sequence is TGTGCCAGCAGCGTAGAGGCGACAGCCATTGGAAACACCATATATTTT.